This T cell receptor (beta chain) was observed in a study of cytomegalovirus exposure and HLA in healthy donors. In the study overall: Among the approximately 400 genotyped donors, about 81% were placed in the Caucasian-associated ancestry cluster. Study-wide points: Other equally common chains were less clonally expanded than HLA-associated TCR beta chains, a later analysis showed. When a later analysis was performed, an Asian-associated ancestry cluster reportedly had fewer N-insertions than the approximately 690-donor mean. Data from an earlier analysis indicated that most TCR beta V segments were productive either about 87% or about 30% of the time.

PCR employed 60 Vbeta and 13 Jbeta primers. The data were produced by immunoSEQ multiplex PCR, yet TCRdb's version contains in-frame clones alone and is incomplete. The sample carries approximately 210,000 clones, 75% to 90% recorded once. V shed 1 base and J 7 bases; nucleotides not matched to a gene: 5. The CDR3 has 15 residues. Germline-derived CDR1 and CDR2 are SEHNR and FQNEAQ (reference sequence). As for this clone: Its antigen is unidentified.

The source of this sequence is a man under 40 in good health and CMV-seronegative. The chain links TRBV7-9 to TRBJ2-4, with 9 bases matching TRBD1. The sequenced sample was PBMCs. The CDR3: CASSLETGGRNIQYF. Here the CDR3 DNA reads TGTGCCAGCAGCTTAGAAACAGGGGGCCGCAACATTCAGTACTTC.